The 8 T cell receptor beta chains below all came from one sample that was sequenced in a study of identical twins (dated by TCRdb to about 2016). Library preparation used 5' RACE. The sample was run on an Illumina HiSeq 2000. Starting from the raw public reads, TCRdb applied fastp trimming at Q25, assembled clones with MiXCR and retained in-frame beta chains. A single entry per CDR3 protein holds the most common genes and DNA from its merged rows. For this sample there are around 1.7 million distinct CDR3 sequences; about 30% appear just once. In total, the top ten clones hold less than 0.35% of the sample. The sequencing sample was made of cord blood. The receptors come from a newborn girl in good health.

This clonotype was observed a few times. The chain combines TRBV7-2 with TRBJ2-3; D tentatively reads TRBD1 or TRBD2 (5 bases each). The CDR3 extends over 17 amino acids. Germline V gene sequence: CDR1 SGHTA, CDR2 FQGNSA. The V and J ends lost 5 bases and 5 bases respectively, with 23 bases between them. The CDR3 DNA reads TGTGCCAGCAGCCCTACGGCAGGCAGGGAGTTGCAAGATACGCAGTATTTT. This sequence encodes CASSPTAGRELQDTQYF.

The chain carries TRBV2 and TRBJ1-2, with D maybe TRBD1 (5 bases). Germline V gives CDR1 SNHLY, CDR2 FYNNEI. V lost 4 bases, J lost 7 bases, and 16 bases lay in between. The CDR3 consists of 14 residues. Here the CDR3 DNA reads TGTGCCAGCAGTGTCGTGCAGGGAGCGGGTGGCTACACCTTC. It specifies CASSVVQGAGGYTF. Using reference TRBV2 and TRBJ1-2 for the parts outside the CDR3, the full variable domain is EPEVTQTPSHQVTQMGQEVILRCVPISNHLYFYWYRQILGQKVEFLVSFYNNEISEKSEIFDDQFSVERPDGSNFTLKIRSTKLEDSAMYFCASSVVQGAGGYTFGSGTRLTVV.

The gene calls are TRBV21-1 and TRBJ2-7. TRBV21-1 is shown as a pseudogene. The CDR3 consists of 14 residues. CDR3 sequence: CASRKVGTPYEQYF. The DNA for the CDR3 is TGTGCCAGCAGAAAGGTTGGGACCCCCTACGAGCAGTACTTC.

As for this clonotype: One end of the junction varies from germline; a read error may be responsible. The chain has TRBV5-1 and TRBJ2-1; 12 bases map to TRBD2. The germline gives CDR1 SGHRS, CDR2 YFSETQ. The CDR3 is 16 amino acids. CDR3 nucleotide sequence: TGCGCCAGCAGTTTGATAACTAGCGGGGGGTACAATGAGCAGTTATTC. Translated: CASSLITSGGYNEQLF.

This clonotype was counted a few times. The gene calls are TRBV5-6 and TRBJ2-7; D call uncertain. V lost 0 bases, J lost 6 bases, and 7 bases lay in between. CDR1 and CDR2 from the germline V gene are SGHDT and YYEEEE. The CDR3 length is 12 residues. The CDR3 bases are TGTGCCAGCAGCTTGGTTGTGGGCGAGCAGTACTTC. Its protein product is CASSLVVGEQYF.

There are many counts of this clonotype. The chain's CDR3 is CASSLRDNQETQYF. In DNA form, the CDR3 reads TGTGCCAGCAGTTTACGGGACAACCAAGAGACCCAGTACTTC. This rearrangement joins TRBV12-3 or TRBV12-4 to TRBJ2-5, with a weak D call TRBD1 (6 bases). This CDR3 has 14 residues. The V end was cut by 2 bases, the J end by 0 bases, with 7 bases between.

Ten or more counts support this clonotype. This chain's CDR3 is CASSRTGTNYGYTF. DNA of the CDR3: TGTGCCAGCAGTCGTACAGGAACCAACTATGGCTACACCTTC. The chain uses TRBV12-3 or TRBV12-4 and TRBJ1-2; D perhaps matches TRBD1 (5 bases). The ends were cut back, 5 bases at V and 2 bases at J, with 12 bases in the middle. The CDR3 covers 14 residues.

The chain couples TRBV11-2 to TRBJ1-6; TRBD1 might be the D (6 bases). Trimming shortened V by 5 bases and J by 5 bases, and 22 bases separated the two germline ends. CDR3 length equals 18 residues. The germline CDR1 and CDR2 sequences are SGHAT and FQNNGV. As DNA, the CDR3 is TGTGCCAGCAGCCCCCGGACAGCCCCGAAGGGCAATAATTCACCCCTCCACTTT. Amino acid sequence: CASSPRTAPKGNNSPLHF. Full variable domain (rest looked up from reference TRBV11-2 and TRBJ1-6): EAGVAQSPRYKIIEKRQSVAFWCNPISGHATLYWYQQILGQGPKLLIQFQNNGVVDDSQLPKDRFSAERLKGVDSTLKIQPAKLEDSAVYLCASSPRTAPKGNNSPLHFGNGTRLTVT.